The 2 T cell receptor beta chains below all came from one sample that was sequenced in a study of T cell responses to AZD1222 COVID-19 vaccine. Data came from immunoSEQ multiplex PCR; TCRdb stores just in-frame clones and leaves some out. The table records about 140,000 clones, roughly 93% of them present only once. Material: peripheral blood, obtained on day 0 of MenACWY control vaccination. Every receptor here comes from an adult in good health.

The gene calls are TRBV11-3 and TRBJ2-1; TRBD2 agrees at 7 bases. J lost 7 bases, V lost 1 base, and 10 bases had no gene match. The CDR3 has 16 residues. CDR1 is SGHNT, CDR2 YENEEA, per germline. CDR3 amino acids: CASSLAGGRRDNEQFF. CDR3 DNA: TGTGCCAGCAGCTTAGCTGGCGGGAGAAGGGATAATGAGCAGTTCTTC.

This chain joins TRBV2 and TRBJ1-5, with D possibly TRBD1 on 5 matching bases. Germline V lookup: CDR1 SNHLY, CDR2 FYNNEI. The CDR3 is 13 amino acids. Trimming removed 10 bases from V and 3 bases from J, with 13 bases in between. The CDR3 bases are TGTGCCACCAAAGGGGACTCCAATCAGCCCCAGCATTTT. Protein product: CATKGDSNQPQHF.